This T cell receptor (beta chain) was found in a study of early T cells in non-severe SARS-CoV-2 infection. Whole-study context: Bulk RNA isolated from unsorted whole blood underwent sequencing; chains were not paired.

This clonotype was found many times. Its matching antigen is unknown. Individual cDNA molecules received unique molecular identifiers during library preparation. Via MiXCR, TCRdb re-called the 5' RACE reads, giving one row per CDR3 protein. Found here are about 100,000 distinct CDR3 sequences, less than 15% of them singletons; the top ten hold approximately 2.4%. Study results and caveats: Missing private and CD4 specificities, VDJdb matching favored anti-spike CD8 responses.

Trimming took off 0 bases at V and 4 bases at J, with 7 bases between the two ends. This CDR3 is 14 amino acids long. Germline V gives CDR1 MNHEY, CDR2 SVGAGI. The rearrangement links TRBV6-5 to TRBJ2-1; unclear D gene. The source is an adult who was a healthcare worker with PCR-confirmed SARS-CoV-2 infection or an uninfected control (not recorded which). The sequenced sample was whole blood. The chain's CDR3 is CASSYSIDYNEQFF. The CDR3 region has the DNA TGTGCCAGCAGTTACTCGATAGATTACAATGAGCAGTTCTTC.